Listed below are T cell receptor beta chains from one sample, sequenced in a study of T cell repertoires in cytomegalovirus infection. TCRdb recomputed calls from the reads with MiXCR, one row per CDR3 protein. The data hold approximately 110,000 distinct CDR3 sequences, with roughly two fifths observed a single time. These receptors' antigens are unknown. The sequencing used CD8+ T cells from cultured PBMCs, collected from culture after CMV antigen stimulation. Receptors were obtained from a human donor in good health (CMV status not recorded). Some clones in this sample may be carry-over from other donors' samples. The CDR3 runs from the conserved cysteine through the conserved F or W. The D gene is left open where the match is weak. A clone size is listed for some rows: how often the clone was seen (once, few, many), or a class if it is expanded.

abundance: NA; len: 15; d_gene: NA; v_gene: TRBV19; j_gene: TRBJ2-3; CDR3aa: CASSIVGGSTDTQYF; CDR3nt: TGTGCCAGTAGTATAGTCGGGGGTAGCACAGATACGCAGTATTTT
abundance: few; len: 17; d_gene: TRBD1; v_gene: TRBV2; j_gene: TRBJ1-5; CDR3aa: CASGHKSHDRGVQPQHF; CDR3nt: TGTGCCAGCGGCCATAAGTCCCATGACAGGGGGGTACAGCCCCAGCATTTT
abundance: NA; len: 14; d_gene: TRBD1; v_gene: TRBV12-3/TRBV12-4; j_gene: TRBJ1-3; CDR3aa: CASRITGEGNTIYF; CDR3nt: TGTGCCAGCAGGATTACAGGGGAGGGAAACACCATATATTTT
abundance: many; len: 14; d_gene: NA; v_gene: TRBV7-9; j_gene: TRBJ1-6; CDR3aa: CASRPENSNSPLHF; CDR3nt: TGTGCCAGCAGGCCAGAAAACAGCAATTCACCCCTCCACTTT
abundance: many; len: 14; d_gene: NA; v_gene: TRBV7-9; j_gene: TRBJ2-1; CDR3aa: CASSPRSTTNEQFF; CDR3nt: TGTGCCAGCAGCCCTCGGTCTACTACCAATGAGCAGTTCTTC
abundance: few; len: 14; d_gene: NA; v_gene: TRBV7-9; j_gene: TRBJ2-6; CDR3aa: CASSAGTGANVLTF; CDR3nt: TGTGCCAGCAGCGCAGGGACCGGGGCCAACGTCCTGACTTTC
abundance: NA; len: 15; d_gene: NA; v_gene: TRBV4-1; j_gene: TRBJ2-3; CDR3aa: CASSQDELATDTQYF; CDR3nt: TGCGCCAGCAGCCAAGATGAGCTCGCGACAGATACGCAGTATTTT
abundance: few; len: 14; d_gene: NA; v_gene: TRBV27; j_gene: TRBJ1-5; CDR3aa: CASSFGLSDQPQHF; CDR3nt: TGTGCCAGCAGTTTTGGCCTGAGCGATCAGCCCCAGCATTTT
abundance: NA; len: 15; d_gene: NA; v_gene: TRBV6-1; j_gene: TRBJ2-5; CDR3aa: CASSEIGGQKETQYF; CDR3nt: TGTGCCAGCAGTGAAATAGGTGGCCAGAAAGAGACCCAGTACTTC
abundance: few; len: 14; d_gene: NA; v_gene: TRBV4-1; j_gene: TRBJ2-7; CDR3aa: CASSQEDSRDEQYF; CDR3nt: TGCGCCAGCAGCCAAGAGGACAGTCGGGACGAGCAGTACTTC
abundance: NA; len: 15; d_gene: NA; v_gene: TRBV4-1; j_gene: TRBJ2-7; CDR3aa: CASSQDRDNLYEQYF; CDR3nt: TGCGCCAGCAGCCAAGACCGGGACAACTTGTACGAGCAGTACTTC
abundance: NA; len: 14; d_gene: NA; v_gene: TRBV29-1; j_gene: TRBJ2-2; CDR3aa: CSVEEGANTGELFF; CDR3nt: TGCAGCGTTGAAGAGGGGGCGAACACCGGGGAGCTGTTTTTT
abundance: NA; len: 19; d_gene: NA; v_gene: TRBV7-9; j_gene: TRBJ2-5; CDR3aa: CASSLRSWQSSDKEETQYF; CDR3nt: TGTGCCAGCAGCTTAAGGTCCTGGCAGAGTTCGGATAAGGAAGAGACCCAGTACTTC
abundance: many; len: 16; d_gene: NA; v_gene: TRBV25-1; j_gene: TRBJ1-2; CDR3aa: CASSESGRGANYGYTF; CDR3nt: TGTGCCAGCAGTGAATCGGGCCGGGGGGCAAACTATGGCTACACCTTC
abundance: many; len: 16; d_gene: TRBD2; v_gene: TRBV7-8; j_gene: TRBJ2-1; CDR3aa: CASNFGGGTRFNEQFF; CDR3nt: TGTGCCAGCAACTTTGGGGGGGGGACCCGATTCAATGAGCAGTTCTTC
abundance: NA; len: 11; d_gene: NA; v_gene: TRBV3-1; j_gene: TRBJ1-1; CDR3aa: CASSQRLEAFF; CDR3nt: TGTGCCAGCAGCCAACGGCTTGAAGCTTTCTTT
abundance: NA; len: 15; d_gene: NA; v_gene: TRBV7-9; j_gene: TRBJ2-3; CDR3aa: CASSLVGAPADTQYF; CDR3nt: TGTGCCAGCAGCTTAGTGGGGGCTCCCGCAGATACGCAGTATTTT
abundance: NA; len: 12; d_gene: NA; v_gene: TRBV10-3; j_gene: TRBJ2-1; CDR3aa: CAISESGDEQFF; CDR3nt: TGTGCCATCAGTGAGTCAGGGGATGAGCAGTTCTTC
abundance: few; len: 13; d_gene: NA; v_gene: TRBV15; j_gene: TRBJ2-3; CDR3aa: CATSRRTGDTQYF; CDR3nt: TGTGCCACCAGCAGAAGAACCGGGGATACGCAGTATTTT
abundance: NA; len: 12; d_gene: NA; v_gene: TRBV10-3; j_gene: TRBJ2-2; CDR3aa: CAIMEGTGELFF; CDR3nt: TGTGCCATCATGGAGGGCACCGGGGAGCTGTTTTTT
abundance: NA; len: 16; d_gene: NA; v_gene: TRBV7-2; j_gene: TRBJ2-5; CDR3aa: CASDGGGPSFQETQYF; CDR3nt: TGTGCCAGCGATGGGGGGGGGCCTTCCTTCCAAGAGACCCAGTACTTC
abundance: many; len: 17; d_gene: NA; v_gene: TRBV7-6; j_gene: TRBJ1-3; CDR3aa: CASSLTRGGASGNTIYF; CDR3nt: TGTGCCAGCAGCTTAACGCGAGGGGGAGCATCTGGAAACACCATATATTTT
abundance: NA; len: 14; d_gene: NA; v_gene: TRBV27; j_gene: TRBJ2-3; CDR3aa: CASRPGLRTDTQYF; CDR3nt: TGTGCCAGCAGACCCGGACTTAGGACCGATACGCAGTATTTT
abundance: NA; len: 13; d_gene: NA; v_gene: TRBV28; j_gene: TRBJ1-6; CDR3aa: CASSLRVFPPLHF; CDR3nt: TGTGCCAGCAGTTTAAGAGTGTTTCCACCCCTCCACTTT
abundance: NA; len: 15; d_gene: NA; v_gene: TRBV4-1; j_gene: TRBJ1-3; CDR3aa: CASSQKGGSGNTIYF; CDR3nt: TGCGCCAGCAGCCAAAAGGGTGGCTCTGGAAACACCATATATTTT
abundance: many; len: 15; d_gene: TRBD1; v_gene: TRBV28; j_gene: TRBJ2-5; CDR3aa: CASRWTGEWPETQYF; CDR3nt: TGTGCCAGCAGGTGGACAGGGGAATGGCCAGAGACCCAGTACTTC
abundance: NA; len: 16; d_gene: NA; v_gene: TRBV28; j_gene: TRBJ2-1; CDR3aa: CASSAPAGHSYNEQFF; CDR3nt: TGTGCCAGCAGCGCCCCGGCGGGCCATAGCTACAATGAGCAGTTCTTC
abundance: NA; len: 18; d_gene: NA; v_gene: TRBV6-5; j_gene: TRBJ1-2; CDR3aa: CASSYAVDRGAENYGYTF; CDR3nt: TGTGCCAGCAGTTACGCTGTTGATCGGGGGGCGGAAAACTATGGCTACACCTTC
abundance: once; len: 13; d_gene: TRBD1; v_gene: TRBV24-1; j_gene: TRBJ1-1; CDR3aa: CATSDPRTGEAFF; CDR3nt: TGTGCCACCAGTGACCCCCGGACAGGTGAAGCTTTCTTT
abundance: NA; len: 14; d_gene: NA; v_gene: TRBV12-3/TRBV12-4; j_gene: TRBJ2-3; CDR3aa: CASSSGTYTDTQYF; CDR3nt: TGTGCCAGCAGTTCTGGGACTTACACAGATACGCAGTATTTT
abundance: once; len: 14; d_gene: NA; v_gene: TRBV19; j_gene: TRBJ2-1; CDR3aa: CASSIGPGSDEQFF; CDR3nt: TGTGCCAGTAGTATAGGACCCGGATCGGATGAGCAGTTCTTC
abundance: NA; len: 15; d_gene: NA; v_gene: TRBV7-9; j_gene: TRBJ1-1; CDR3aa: CASSPSLGGDTEAFF; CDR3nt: TGTGCCAGCAGCCCTTCCTTAGGGGGAGACACTGAAGCTTTCTTT
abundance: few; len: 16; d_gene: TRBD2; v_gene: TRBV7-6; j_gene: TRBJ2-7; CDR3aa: CASSPELAGGQYEQYF; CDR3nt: TGTGCCAGCAGCCCCGAGCTAGCGGGGGGGCAATACGAGCAGTACTTC
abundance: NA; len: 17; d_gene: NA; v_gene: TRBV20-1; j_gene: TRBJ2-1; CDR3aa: CSAFPTLTGAKYNEQFF; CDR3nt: TGCAGTGCTTTCCCTACTCTGACCGGGGCGAAATACAATGAGCAGTTCTTC
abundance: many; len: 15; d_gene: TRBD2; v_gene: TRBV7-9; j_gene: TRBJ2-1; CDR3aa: CASRVAGSSYNEQFF; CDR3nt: TGTGCCAGCAGAGTAGCGGGGAGCTCCTACAATGAGCAGTTCTTC
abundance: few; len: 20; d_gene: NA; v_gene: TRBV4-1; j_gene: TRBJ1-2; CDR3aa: CASSQEGLRSMVRADYGYTF; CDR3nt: TGCGCCAGCAGCCAAGAGGGGTTGCGGTCAATGGTGCGGGCGGACTATGGCTACACCTTC
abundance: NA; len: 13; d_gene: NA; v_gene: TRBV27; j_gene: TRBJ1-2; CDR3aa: CASSRTDSEGYTF; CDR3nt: TGTGCCAGCTCCCGGACGGATTCTGAGGGCTACACCTTC
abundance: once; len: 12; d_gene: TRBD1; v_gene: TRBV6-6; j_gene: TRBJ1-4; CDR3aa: CASGTGGEKLFF; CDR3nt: TGTGCCAGTGGGACAGGCGGTGAAAAACTGTTTTTT
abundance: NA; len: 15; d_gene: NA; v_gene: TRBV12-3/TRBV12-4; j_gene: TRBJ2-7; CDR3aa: CASSLAPEGSYEQYF; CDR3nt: TGTGCCAGCAGTTTAGCGCCGGAGGGTTCCTACGAGCAGTACTTC